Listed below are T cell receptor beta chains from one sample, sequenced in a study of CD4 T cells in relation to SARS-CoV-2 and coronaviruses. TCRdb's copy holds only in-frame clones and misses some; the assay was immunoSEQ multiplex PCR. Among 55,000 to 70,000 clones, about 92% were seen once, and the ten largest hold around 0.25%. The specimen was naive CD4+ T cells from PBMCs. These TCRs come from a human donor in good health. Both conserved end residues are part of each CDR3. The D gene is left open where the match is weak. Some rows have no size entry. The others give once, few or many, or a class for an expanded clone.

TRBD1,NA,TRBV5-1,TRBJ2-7,CASSPRTGVNEQYF,TGCGCCAGCAGCCCCAGGACAGGGGTAAACGAGCAGTACTTC
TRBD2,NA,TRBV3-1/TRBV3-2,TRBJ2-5,CASSPPLAGQQETQYF,TGTGCCAGCTCACCCCCGCTAGCGGGGCAACAAGAGACCCAGTACTTC
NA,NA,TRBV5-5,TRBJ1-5,CASSLLGNQPQHF,TGTGCCAGCAGCTTGCTGGGCAATCAGCCCCAGCATTTT
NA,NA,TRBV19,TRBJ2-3,CASSIGPSTDTQYF,TGTGCCAGTAGTATTGGTCCTAGCACAGATACGCAGTATTTT
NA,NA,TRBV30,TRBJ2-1,CAWSGQIYNEQFF,TGTGCCTGGAGTGGACAGATCTACAATGAGCAGTTCTTC
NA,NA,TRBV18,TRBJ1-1,CASSPENTEAFF,TGTGCCAGCTCACCAGAAAACACTGAAGCTTTCTTT
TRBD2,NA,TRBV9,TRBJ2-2,CASSSRAGEGNTGELFF,TGTGCCAGCAGCTCTCGAGCGGGAGAAGGGAACACCGGGGAGCTGTTTTTT
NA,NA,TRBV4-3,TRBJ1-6,CASSQEHTQNSPLHF,TGCGCCAGCAGCCAAGAGCACACCCAGAATTCACCCCTCCACTTT
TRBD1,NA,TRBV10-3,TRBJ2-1,CAIGSGGRGDEQFF,TGTGCCATCGGTTCAGGGGGTCGGGGCGATGAGCAGTTCTTC
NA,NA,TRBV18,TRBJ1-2,CASSPPVELHYGYTF,TGTGCCAGCTCACCACCGGTTGAACTGCACTATGGCTACACCTTC
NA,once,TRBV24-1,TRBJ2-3,CATSNTGQDTQYF,TGTGCCACCAGTAACACAGGGCAAGATACGCAGTATTTT
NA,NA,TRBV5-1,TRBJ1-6,CASSLVLNSPLHF,TGCGCCAGCAGCTTGGTTCTCAATTCACCCCTCCACTTT
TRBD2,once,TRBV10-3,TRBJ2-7,CAISGLAGAGEQYF,TGTGCCATCAGCGGACTAGCGGGGGCGGGGGAGCAGTACTTC
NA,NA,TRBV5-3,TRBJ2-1,CARREEADYNEQFF,TGTGCCAGAAGGGAAGAAGCGGACTACAATGAGCAGTTCTTC
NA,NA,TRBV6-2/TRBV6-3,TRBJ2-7,CASSYLRGQYF,TGTGCCAGCAGTTATCTGAGGGGGCAGTACTTC
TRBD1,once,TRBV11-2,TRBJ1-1,CASSSMTGYAEAFF,TGTGCCAGCAGCTCCATGACAGGGTACGCTGAAGCTTTCTTT
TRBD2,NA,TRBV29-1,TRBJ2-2,CSVGGLAGLTGELFF,TGCAGCGTCGGAGGACTAGCGGGGTTGACCGGGGAGCTGTTTTTT
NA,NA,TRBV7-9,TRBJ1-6,CASSLVSSNNSPLHF,TGTGCCAGCAGCTTAGTGAGCTCGAATAATTCACCCCTCCACTTT
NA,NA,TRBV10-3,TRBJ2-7,CAISESVGPVSTPYF,TGTGCCATCAGTGAGTCGGTGGGACCCGTCAGCACCCCGTACTTC
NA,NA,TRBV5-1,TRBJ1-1,CASSFTDPNTEAFF,TGCGCCAGCAGTTTTACGGACCCGAACACTGAAGCTTTCTTT
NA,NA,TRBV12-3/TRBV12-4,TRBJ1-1,CASRTPRVTEAFF,TGTGCCAGCAGAACCCCGAGGGTCACTGAAGCTTTCTTT
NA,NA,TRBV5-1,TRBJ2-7,CASARELGEDEQYF,TGCGCCTCCGCACGGGAGTTGGGGGAGGACGAGCAGTACTTC
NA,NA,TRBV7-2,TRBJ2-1,CASSMFRYNEQFF,TGTGCCAGCAGTATGTTTCGTTACAATGAGCAGTTCTTC
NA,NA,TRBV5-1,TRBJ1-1,CASSLVGQNTEAFF,TGCGCCAGCAGCTTGGTGGGACAGAACACTGAAGCTTTCTTT
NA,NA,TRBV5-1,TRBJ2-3,CASKVEGTDTQYF,TGCGCCAGCAAAGTTGAAGGCACAGATACGCAGTATTTT
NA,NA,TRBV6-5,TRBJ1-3,CASAWEGFSGNTIYF,TGTGCCAGCGCGTGGGAGGGGTTCTCTGGAAACACCATATATTTT
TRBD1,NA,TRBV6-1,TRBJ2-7,CASDRGQGAIYEQYF,TGTGCCAGCGACCGGGGACAGGGGGCAATCTACGAGCAGTACTTC
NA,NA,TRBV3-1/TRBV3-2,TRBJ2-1,CASSASAGNEQFF,TGTGCCAGCAGTGCTAGCGCAGGGAATGAGCAGTTCTTC
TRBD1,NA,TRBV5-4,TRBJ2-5,CASSGSLTGSQETQYF,TGTGCCAGCAGCGGAAGTCTGACAGGGAGCCAAGAGACCCAGTACTTC
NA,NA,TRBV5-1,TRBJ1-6,CASSLGQWDSPLHF,TGCGCCAGCAGCTTAGGGCAGTGGGATTCACCCCTCCACTTT
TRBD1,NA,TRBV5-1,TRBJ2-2,CASRQPGQGPGELFF,TGCGCCAGCAGACAACCGGGACAGGGTCCCGGGGAGCTGTTTTTT
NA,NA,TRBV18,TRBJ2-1,CASSPLVAEGGNEQFF,TGTGCCAGCTCACCACTAGTCGCGGAGGGGGGCAATGAGCAGTTCTTC
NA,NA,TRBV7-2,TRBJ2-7,CASSLGVGGPFDEQYF,TGTGCCAGCAGCTTAGGAGTCGGCGGCCCGTTTGACGAGCAGTACTTC
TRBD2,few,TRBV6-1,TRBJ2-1,CASSEIARASGRDNEQFF,TGTGCCAGCAGTGAAATCGCGCGGGCTAGCGGGAGGGACAATGAGCAGTTCTTC
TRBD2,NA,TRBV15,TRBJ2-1,CATSRDKAGLYNEQFF,TGTGCCACCAGCAGAGACAAAGCGGGACTCTACAATGAGCAGTTCTTC
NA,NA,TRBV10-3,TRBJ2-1,CAIRRGPENNEQFF,TGTGCCATCAGACGGGGACCGGAGAACAATGAGCAGTTCTTC
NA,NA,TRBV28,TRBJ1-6,CASSPNPGNSPLHF,TGTGCCAGCAGTCCTAACCCCGGCAATTCACCCCTCCACTTT
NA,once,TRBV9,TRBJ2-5,CASSVGAGQETQYF,TGTGCCAGCAGCGTAGGGGCAGGGCAAGAGACCCAGTACTTC
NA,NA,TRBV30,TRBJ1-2,CAWRVDSNYGYTF,TGTGCCTGGAGGGTGGACAGCAACTATGGCTACACCTTC
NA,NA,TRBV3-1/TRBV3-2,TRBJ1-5,CASSQGETPQHF,TGTGCCAGCAGCCAAGGGGAGACGCCCCAGCATTTT
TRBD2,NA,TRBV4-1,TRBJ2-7,CASSQRTSGSSYEQYF,TGCGCCAGCAGCCAGCGGACTAGCGGGAGCTCCTACGAGCAGTACTTC
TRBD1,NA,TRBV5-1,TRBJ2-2,CASSFPLSGGTGELFF,TGCGCCAGCAGCTTCCCCCTTTCAGGGGGCACCGGGGAGCTGTTTTTT
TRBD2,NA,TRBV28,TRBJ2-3,CATLALAGAGTQYF,TGTGCCACCTTGGCCTTAGCGGGAGCGGGTACGCAGTATTTT
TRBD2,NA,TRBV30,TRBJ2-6,CAWSVSSGRAGANVLTF,TGTGCCTGGAGTGTATCTAGCGGGAGGGCTGGGGCCAACGTCCTGACTTTC
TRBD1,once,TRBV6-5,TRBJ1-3,CASRAGGSGNTIYF,TGTGCCAGCAGGGCAGGGGGCTCTGGAAACACCATATATTTT
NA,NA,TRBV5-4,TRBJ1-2,CASSKGHLEIGYTF,TGTGCCAGCAGCAAGGGACACCTGGAGATTGGCTACACCTTC